The TCR beta chain described here comes from a study of cytomegalovirus exposure and HLA in healthy donors (dated by TCRdb to the late 2010s). A note on the overall study: A later analysis indicated that the 130 or so validation repertoires were generated on the platform also employed for the 650 to 850 repertoires of the first cohort. The study aimed to test whether signatures of past pathogen exposure could be identified by cataloging public T cell receptors. A separate validation cohort of more than 100 different subjects was used in addition to the roughly 700-subject first cohort. The study combined high-throughput TCR immunosequencing, statistical association of individual TCRs with disease status, and machine learning to predict cytomegalovirus infection status. Beyond this particular receptor, the publication reports: All 120 or so repertoires were used to score co-occurrence in the validation cohort in a later analysis, because that analysis had no HLA typing for the cohort. The classifier was reported to diagnose cytomegalovirus status with high specificity and sensitivity in both the original and validation cohorts. It was suggested by the authors that the approach could potentially be generalized to other disease states and immunological phenotypes. In vitro tests confirmed that three of the cytomegalovirus-associated TCR beta chains recognize cytomegalovirus antigens. While some public TCRs were present in many individuals, most TCR sequences turned up only very rarely across donors. In the study, roughly 160 TCR beta chains were listed as associated with cytomegalovirus. Of the cluster scores, 90% to 95% were above 0 in a later analysis, which found that TCRs clustered in the first cohort also tended to co-occur in the roughly 130 validation repertoires.

A word on this clone: Its antigen is currently not known. It has no much larger one-base neighbor in the sample; base qualities were not kept.

The library came from the immunoSEQ multiplex PCR assay. In the source study's methods: A statistical classification framework was built for diagnosing cytomegalovirus status from the catalog of TCR beta chain sequences. As stored in TCRdb, this immuneACCESS dataset retains in-frame rearrangements with V and J assigned. A fraction of the clones does not appear; measured against another copy, unresolved V genes explain less than half of the discrepancy, and the remainder lacks a known reason. From that table come the V and J calls and clone size; the DNA was used to work out D and trimming. The sample table holds around 99,000 clones, of which around nine tenths were seen once. The ten largest clonotypes hold about 2.1% of the sample. Donors formed part of the validation cohort, which comprised fewer than 150 subjects and was distinct from the first cohort of 550 to 850 subjects. The V and J ends are trimmed by 5 bases and 2 bases, leaving 6 bases between them. The CDR3 holds 13 amino acids from the cysteine to the phenylalanine. The read is trimmed to its CDR3 DNA, 39 bases read in frame from base 1. The germline V gene specifies SGHTA as CDR1 and FQGTGA as CDR2.

The chain was built from TRBV7-3 and TRBJ2-2; the D gene identity is not certain. What was sequenced was PBMCs. The clonotype comes from a woman between 18 and 29 years old in good health and CMV-seronegative. Here the CDR3 is given as CASSITNTGELFF. The DNA is TGTGCCAGCAGCATTACAAACACCGGGGAGCTGTTTTTT.